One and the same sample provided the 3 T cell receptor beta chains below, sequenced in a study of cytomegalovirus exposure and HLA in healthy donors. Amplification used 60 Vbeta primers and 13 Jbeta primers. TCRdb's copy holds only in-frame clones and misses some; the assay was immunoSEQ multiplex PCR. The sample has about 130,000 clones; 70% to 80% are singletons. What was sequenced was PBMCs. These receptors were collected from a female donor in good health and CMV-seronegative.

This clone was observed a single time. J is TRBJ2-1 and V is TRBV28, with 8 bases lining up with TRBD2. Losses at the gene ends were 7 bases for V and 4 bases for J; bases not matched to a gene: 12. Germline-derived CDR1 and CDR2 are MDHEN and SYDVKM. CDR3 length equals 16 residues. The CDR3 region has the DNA TGTGCCAGCAAAATAGAGGAAGGCGGGAGGTACAATGAGCAGTTCTTC. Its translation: CASKIEEGGRYNEQFF.

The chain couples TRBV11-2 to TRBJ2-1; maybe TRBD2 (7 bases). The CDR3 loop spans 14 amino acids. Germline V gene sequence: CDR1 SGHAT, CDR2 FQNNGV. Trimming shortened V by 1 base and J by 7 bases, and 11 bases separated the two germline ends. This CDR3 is CASSLGTRGNEQFF. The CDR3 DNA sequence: TGTGCCAGCAGCTTAGGGACTAGGGGGAATGAGCAGTTCTTC.

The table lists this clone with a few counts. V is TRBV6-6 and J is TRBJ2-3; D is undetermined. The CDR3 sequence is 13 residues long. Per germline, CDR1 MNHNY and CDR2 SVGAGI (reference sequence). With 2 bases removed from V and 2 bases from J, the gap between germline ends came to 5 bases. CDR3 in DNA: TGTGCCAGCAGTTACGACAACACAGATACGCAGTATTTT. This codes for CASSYDNTDTQYF.